The 21 T cell receptor beta chains reported below all come from one sample, sequenced in a study of blood T cell repertoires in COVID-19. Measured with immunoSEQ multiplex PCR; TCRdb has only the in-frame clones, and not every one. The table records about 210,000 clones, 75% to 85% of them present only once. The sequenced material came from peripheral blood. These receptors were taken from a man aged 50 to 59 with active or convalescent COVID-19.

J is TRBJ1-2 and V is TRBV4-1, with D unresolved. V was clipped by 1 base and J by 7 bases, with 10 bases between them. The CDR3 length is 13 residues. Germline V lookup: CDR1 MGHRA, CDR2 YSYEKL. For the CDR3, the DNA is TGCGCCAGCAGCCAAGTCGGCAGGCCTGGCTACACCTTC. As protein: CASSQVGRPGYTF.

This clone is a singleton in its sample. This chain joins TRBV6-6 and TRBJ2-4; D might be TRBD1 (6 bases). Germline lookup yields CDR1 MNHNY and CDR2 SVGAGI (reference sequence). The CDR3 totals 13 residues. Trimming took 8 bases from V and 5 from J, leaving 13 bases between them. The CDR3 here is CASGAGDENIQYF. DNA for the CDR3: TGTGCCAGCGGCGCAGGGGATGAAAACATTCAGTACTTC.

CDR3 amino acids: CASSPNRGHDTQYF. The DNA of the CDR3 is TGTGCCAGTAGTCCTAACAGGGGGCACGATACGCAGTATTTT. The chain carries TRBV19 and TRBJ2-3; TRBD1 matches 9 bases. Per the germline V gene, CDR1 is LNHDA and CDR2 is SQIVND (reference sequence). V was clipped by 5 bases and J by 6 bases; unmatched bases: 6. CDR3 length: 14 amino acids.

The chain is built from TRBV28 and TRBJ1-1; TRBD1 is a possible D gene (5 bases). CDR3 size: 15 residues. V lost 4 bases, J lost 4 bases, and 16 bases lay in between. The germline V gene encodes CDR1 MDHEN and CDR2 SYDVKM. The CDR3 nucleotides read TGTGCCAGCAGTTCCCTGACTGCCGGGGGCACTGAAGCTTTCTTT. This gives the protein CASSSLTAGGTEAFF.

The gene calls are TRBV7-2 and TRBJ2-7, with D perhaps matching TRBD2 (5 bases). V lost 2 bases to trimming and J lost 2 bases, with 10 bases between them. The CDR3 sequence is 14 residues long. Germline CDR1 SGHTA, CDR2 FQGNSA. CDR3 loop: CASSLKAAAYEQYF. The CDR3 region has the DNA TGTGCCAGCAGCTTAAAAGCGGCGGCCTACGAGCAGTACTTC.

The rearrangement joins TRBV5-1 to TRBJ2-1; the match to TRBD2 covers 14 bases. The CDR3 consists of 15 residues. Unmatched junction bases numbered 3, after V lost 0 bases and J lost 10 bases. CDR1 is SGHRS, CDR2 YFSETQ, per germline. In DNA, the CDR3 is TGCGCCAGCAGCTTGGGACTAGCGGGGGGGAAGGAGCAGTTCTTC. Amino acid sequence: CASSLGLAGGKEQFF.

This clone was seen a single time. The chain couples TRBV19 to TRBJ1-2, with D maybe TRBD1 (5 bases). CDR3 length: 14 residues. V dropped 9 bases and J dropped 3 bases, with 17 bases sitting between them. CDR1 LNHDA and CDR2 SQIVND come from the germline V gene (reference sequence). This chain's CDR3 is CASSGAGGYYGYTF. The CDR3 DNA follows: TGTGCCAGCAGCGGGGCCGGCGGATACTATGGCTACACCTTC. The full variable domain, completed using reference TRBV19 and TRBJ1-2, is DGGITQSPKYLFRKEGQNVTLSCEQNLNHDAMYWYRQDPGQGLRLIYYSQIVNDFQKGDIAEGYSVSREKKESFPLTVTSAQKNPTAFYLCASSGAGGYYGYTFGSGTRLTVV.

The gene calls are TRBV5-1 and TRBJ2-7, with D unclear. The CDR3 covers 14 residues. V was shortened by 4 bases and J by 0 bases, with 11 bases between the two germline ends. The germline gives CDR1 SGHRS, CDR2 YFSETQ. Here the CDR3 DNA reads TGCGCCAGCAGCCAGAACGGGTACTCCTACGAGCAGTACTTC. It is translated as CASSQNGYSYEQYF.

The chain combines TRBV2 with TRBJ2-3; weak D call: TRBD2 (5 bases). The CDR3 is 14 residues long. With 6 bases removed from V and 0 bases from J, the gap between germline ends came to 10 bases. Germline CDR1 is SNHLY and CDR2 is FYNNEI. CDR3 sequence (DNA): TGTGCCAGCAGAGGACTCGGGAGCACAGATACGCAGTATTTT. Protein sequence: CASRGLGSTDTQYF.

The V call is TRBV7-3, the J call TRBJ2-1, with 7 positions matching TRBD2. Losses at the gene ends were 0 bases for V and 6 bases for J; bases not matched to a gene: 11. The CDR3 has 17 amino acids. Germline assignment: CDR1 SGHTA and CDR2 FQGTGA. In DNA form, the CDR3 reads TGTGCCAGCAGCTTAACCTTTGGGGGAGGGCCGGGCAATGAGCAGTTCTTC. This encodes CASSLTFGGGPGNEQFF. The full variable domain, in which reference TRBV7-3 and TRBJ2-1 provide the parts outside the CDR3, is GAGVSQTPSNKVTEKGKYVELRCDPISGHTALYWYRQSLGQGPEFLIYFQGTGAADDSGLPNDRFFAVRPEGSVSTLKIQRTERGDSAVYLCASSLTFGGGPGNEQFFGPGTRLTVL.

The chain uses TRBV5-1 and TRBJ2-1; a possible D gene is TRBD1 (5 bases). Germline V CDR1 and CDR2: SGHRS, YFSETQ. Trimming cost V 4 bases and J 0 bases, with 14 bases left between them. The CDR3 is made up of 16 amino acids. CDR3 coding DNA: TGCGCCAGCAGCCCCCGACAGACCGTCTCCTACAATGAGCAGTTCTTC. Amino acid sequence: CASSPRQTVSYNEQFF.

The rearrangement joins TRBV9 to TRBJ2-7; 7 positions match TRBD1. This CDR3 comprises 15 residues. Trimming removed 5 bases from V and 1 base from J; junction bases left unmatched: 9. Looked up from germline, CDR1 is SGDLS and CDR2 is YYNGEE. The DNA for the CDR3 is TGTGCCAGCAGTAAGACAGGGCTAGCTTCCTACGAGCAGTACTTC. This gives the protein CASSKTGLASYEQYF. The full variable domain, in which reference TRBV9 and TRBJ2-7 provide the parts outside the CDR3, is DSGVTQTPKHLITATGQRVTLRCSPRSGDLSVYWYQQSLDQGLQFLIQYYNGEERAKGNILERFSAQQFPDLHSELNLSSLELGDSALYFCASSKTGLASYEQYFGPGTRLTVT.

The rearrangement joins TRBV28 to TRBJ2-2; possible D gene TRBD2, 5 bases. The length of the CDR3 is 14 residues. V lost 5 bases and J lost 4, with 11 bases in between. The germline gives CDR1 MDHEN, CDR2 SYDVKM. CDR3 amino acids: CASSTPGVTGELFF. CDR3 sequence (DNA): TGTGCCAGCAGTACCCCCGGGGTCACCGGGGAGCTGTTTTTT. The whole variable domain, remainder taken from reference TRBV28 and TRBJ2-2, is DVKVTQSSRYLVKRTGEKVFLECVQDMDHENMFWYRQDPGLGLRLIYFSYDVKMKEKGDIPEGYSVSREKKERFSLILESASTNQTSMYLCASSTPGVTGELFFGEGSRLTVL.

The CDR3 DNA reads TGCAGTATCTTTACACAAGAGACCCAGTACTTC. It translates to CSIFTQETQYF. The V and J genes are TRBV20-1 and TRBJ2-5; D not resolved. The V end lost 8 bases, the J end lost 2 bases, and 9 bases lay between the germline ends. Per germline, CDR1 DFQATT and CDR2 SNEGSKA (reference sequence). The CDR3 spans 11 residues.

The chain carries TRBV10-2 and TRBJ1-6, with 7 bases matching TRBD1. The CDR3 loop spans 16 amino acids. Germline loops: CDR1 WSHSY, CDR2 SAAADI. V shed 6 bases and J 6 bases; nucleotides not matched to a gene: 11. This CDR3 reads CASRGTASRGNSPLHF. The DNA for the CDR3 is TGCGCCAGCAGGGGGACAGCCTCCAGGGGTAATTCACCCCTCCACTTT.

This clone was observed once. The gene calls are TRBV11-2 and TRBJ1-3; 9 positions match TRBD1. Trimming removed 2 bases from V and 4 bases from J; junction bases left unmatched: 12. The CDR3 is made up of 18 amino acids. In germline, CDR1 is SGHAT, CDR2 FQNNGV. DNA for the CDR3: TGTGCCAGCAGCTTACGACCGGTAACAGGGGGCGCCGGAAACACCATATATTTT. This translates into CASSLRPVTGGAGNTIYF.

Only a few counts were recorded for this clone. V and J are TRBV11-2 and TRBJ2-1; 15 bases match TRBD2. The length of the CDR3 is 16 residues. V lost 3 bases, J lost 10 bases, and 7 bases stayed unmatched. Germline CDR1 SGHAT, CDR2 FQNNGV. CDR3 amino acids: CASSLWTSGRAEEQFF. In nucleotides, the CDR3 is TGTGCCAGCAGCTTGTGGACTAGCGGGAGGGCCGAGGAGCAGTTCTTC.

J is TRBJ2-1 and V is TRBV27; 9 bases are shared with TRBD1. The junction had 8 bases not matched to a gene; V was cut back by 5 bases and J by 9 bases. Germline values: CDR1 MNHEY, CDR2 SMNVEV (reference sequence). CDR3 length: 14 residues. The CDR3 sequence is CASSPGTGLSEQFF. In nucleotides, the CDR3 is TGTGCCAGCAGTCCGGGGACAGGGTTGAGTGAGCAGTTCTTC.

V gene TRBV6-5 combines with J gene TRBJ2-5; 11 bases line up with TRBD2. The V and J ends lost 2 bases and 5 bases, in that order; junction bases with no gene match: 1. The CDR3 has 14 residues. In germline, CDR1 is MNHEY, CDR2 SVGAGI. The CDR3 nucleotides read TGTGCCAGCAGTTACGCTAGCGGGGGGGAGACCCAGTACTTC. Translated: CASSYASGGETQYF.

V gene TRBV7-2 combines with J gene TRBJ2-5; a possible D gene is TRBD1 (5 bases). V was pared by 5 bases and J by 1 base, with 8 bases between. The CDR3 has 13 amino acids. Germline loops: CDR1 SGHTA, CDR2 FQGNSA. Here the CDR3 reads CASSRTPQETQYF. In nucleotides, the CDR3 is TGTGCCAGCAGCAGGACACCCCAAGAGACCCAGTACTTC.

The chain recombines TRBV15 with TRBJ2-2; 8 nucleotides line up with TRBD2. The junction had 3 bases not matched to a gene; V was cut back by 0 bases and J by 6 bases. The CDR3 is 15 amino acids. The germline V gene encodes CDR1 LNHNV and CDR2 YYDKDF (reference sequence). CDR3 loop: CATSRDREGPGELFF. The CDR3 coding sequence is TGTGCCACCAGCAGAGATCGGGAGGGCCCCGGGGAGCTGTTTTTT.